Each of the 5 T cell receptor beta chains below was sequenced from the same sample in a study of shared clonotypes between healthy human individuals. Assay used: immunoSEQ multiplex PCR; TCRdb lists only in-frame clones, some missing. This sample has under 600,000 clones; roughly 79% occur once, and the top ten carry around 12%. The sample comprised PBMCs. The receptors shown here come from a woman aged 40 to 50 in good health. Some clones in this sample may be carry-over from other donors' samples.

This chain connects TRBV7-9 to TRBJ1-2, with TRBD1 as a possible D gene (6 bases). The CDR3 length is 13 residues. Germline loops: CDR1 SEHNR, CDR2 FQNEAQ (reference sequence). Trimming shortened V by 1 base and J by 6 bases, and 9 bases separated the two germline ends. CDR3 bases: TGTGCCAGCAGCTTAGTAGGGGGACATGGCTACACCTTC. Its translation: CASSLVGGHGYTF.

This chain connects TRBV7-8 to TRBJ1-1; D may be TRBD1 (5 bases). Germline V lookup: CDR1 SGHVS, CDR2 FQNEAQ. This CDR3 is built from 14 residues. V lost 3 bases and J lost 8, with 16 bases in between. The CDR3 protein is CASSLGGVDGEAFF. DNA of the CDR3: TGTGCCAGCAGCTTGGGGGGAGTAGATGGGGAAGCTTTCTTT.

The V call is TRBV27, the J call TRBJ2-7; D not resolved. CDR3 size: 13 residues. From germline, CDR1 is MNHEY and CDR2 SMNVEV (reference sequence). V shed 5 bases and J shed 0 bases, with 8 bases lying between them. For the CDR3, the DNA is TGTGCCAGCAGTCTCGGCCCCTCCTACGAGCAGTACTTC. Translating it yields CASSLGPSYEQYF.

The chain uses TRBV7-9 and TRBJ1-1; no reliable D call. CDR1 is SEHNR and CDR2 is FQNEAQ in the germline V gene (reference sequence). This CDR3 has 18 residues. V shed 1 base and J shed 3 bases, with 21 bases lying between them. CDR3 protein: CASSLDGRSRIGDTEAFF. CDR3 nucleotide sequence: TGTGCCAGCAGCTTAGACGGTCGAAGCAGGATTGGGGACACTGAAGCTTTCTTT.

V is TRBV4-3 and J is TRBJ1-5; D ambiguous. V shed 0 bases and J shed 4 bases, with 4 bases lying between them. Germline V lookup: CDR1 LGHNA, CDR2 YSLEER. CDR3 length: 13 amino acids. CDR3 coding DNA: TGCGCCAGCAGCCAAGACCGTAATCAGCCCCAGCATTTT. Protein product: CASSQDRNQPQHF.